This T cell receptor (beta chain) was sequenced in a study of blood T cell repertoires in COVID-19. Trimming stripped 5 bases from V and 5 bases from J, with 15 bases between. This CDR3 has 14 residues. Germline CDR1 reads MNHEY; CDR2 reads SVGAGI. Seattle's cohort entered during active infection and was followed longitudinally. Per the study methods: Cell counts per sample came from amplifying reference gene primers. The method was immunoSEQ multiplex PCR; TCRdb's version includes in-frame clones alone and lacks a portion of them. V, J and clone size reflect that table, while D and trimming were determined from the DNA. The table shows approximately 56,000 clones, with roughly four fifths occurring only once.

Sequencing was done on a sample of peripheral blood. The sequence was collected from an elderly woman with COVID-19, enrolled during active disease. The chain recombines TRBV6-5 with TRBJ1-1, with D unclear. CDR3 nucleotides: TGTGCCAGCAGTCAGCGTTTTTATGGGACTGAAGCTTTCTTT. It yields the protein CASSQRFYGTEAFF.